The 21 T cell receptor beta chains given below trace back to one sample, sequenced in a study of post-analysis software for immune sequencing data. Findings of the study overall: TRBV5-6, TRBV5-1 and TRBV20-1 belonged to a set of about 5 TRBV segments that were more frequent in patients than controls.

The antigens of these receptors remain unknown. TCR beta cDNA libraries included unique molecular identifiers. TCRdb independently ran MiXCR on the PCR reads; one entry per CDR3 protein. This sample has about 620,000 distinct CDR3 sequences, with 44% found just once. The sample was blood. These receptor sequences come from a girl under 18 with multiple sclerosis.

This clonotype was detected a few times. The CDR3: CASSQVTDRGTDTQYF. The CDR3 region has the DNA TGTGCCAGCAGCCAAGTAACGGACCGAGGCACAGATACGCAGTATTTT. The V call is TRBV3-1, the J call TRBJ2-3, with D hard to call. Germline lookup yields CDR1 LGHDT and CDR2 YNNKEL (reference sequence). Trimming cost V 1 base and J 1 base, with 12 bases left between them. This CDR3 region has 16 residues.

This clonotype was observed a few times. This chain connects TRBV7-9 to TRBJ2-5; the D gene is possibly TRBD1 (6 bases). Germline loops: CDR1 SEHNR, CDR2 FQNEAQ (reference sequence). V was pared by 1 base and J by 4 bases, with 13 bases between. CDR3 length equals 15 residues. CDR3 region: CASSLGTGLRETQYF. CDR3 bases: TGTGCCAGCAGCTTAGGAACAGGGTTGCGAGAGACCCAGTACTTC.

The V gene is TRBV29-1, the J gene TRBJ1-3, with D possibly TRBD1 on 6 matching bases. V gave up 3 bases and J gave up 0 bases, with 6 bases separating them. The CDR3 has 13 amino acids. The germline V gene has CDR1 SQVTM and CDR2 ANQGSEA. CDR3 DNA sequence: TGCAGCGTTGAGGACAGCTCTGGAAACACCATATATTTT. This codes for CSVEDSSGNTIYF.

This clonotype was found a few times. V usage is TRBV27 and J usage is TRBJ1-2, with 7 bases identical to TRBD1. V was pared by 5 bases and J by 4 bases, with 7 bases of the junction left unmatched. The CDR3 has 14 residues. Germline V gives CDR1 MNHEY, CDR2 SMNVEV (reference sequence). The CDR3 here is CASSPQGRGYGYTF. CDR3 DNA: TGTGCCAGCAGTCCACAGGGGCGGGGCTATGGCTACACCTTC.

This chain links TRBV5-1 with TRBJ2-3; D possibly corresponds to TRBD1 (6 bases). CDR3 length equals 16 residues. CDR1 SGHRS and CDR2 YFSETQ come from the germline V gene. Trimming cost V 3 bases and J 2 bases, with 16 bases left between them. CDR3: CASSWQSQGYTDTQYF. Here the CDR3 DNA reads TGCGCCAGCAGCTGGCAATCACAGGGCTACACAGATACGCAGTATTTT.

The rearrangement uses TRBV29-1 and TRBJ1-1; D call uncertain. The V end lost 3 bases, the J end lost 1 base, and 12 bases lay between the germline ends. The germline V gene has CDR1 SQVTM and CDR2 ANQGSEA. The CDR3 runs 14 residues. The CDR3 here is CSVDQGHTNTEAFF. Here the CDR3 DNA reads TGCAGCGTTGATCAAGGCCATACGAACACTGAAGCTTTCTTT.

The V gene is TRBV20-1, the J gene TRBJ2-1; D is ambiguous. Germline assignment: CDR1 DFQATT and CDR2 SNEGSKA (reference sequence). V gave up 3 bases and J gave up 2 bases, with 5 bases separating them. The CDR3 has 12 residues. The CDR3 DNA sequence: TGCAGTGCTAGGCCCCCCTACAATGAGCAGTTCTTC. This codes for CSARPPYNEQFF.

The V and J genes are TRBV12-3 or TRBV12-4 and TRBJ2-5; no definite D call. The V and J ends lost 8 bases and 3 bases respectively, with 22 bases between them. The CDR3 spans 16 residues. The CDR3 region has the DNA TGTGCCAGCTCCCCCCATACCCCACTTGGGGAAGAGACCCAGTACTTC. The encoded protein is CASSPHTPLGEETQYF.

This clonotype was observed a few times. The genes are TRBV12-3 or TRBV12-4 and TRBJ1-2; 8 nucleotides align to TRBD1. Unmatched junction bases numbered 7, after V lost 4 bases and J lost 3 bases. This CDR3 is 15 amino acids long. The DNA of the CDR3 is TGTGCCAGCAGTTCGAACAGGGGGAGGTACTATGGCTACACCTTC. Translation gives CASSSNRGRYYGYTF.

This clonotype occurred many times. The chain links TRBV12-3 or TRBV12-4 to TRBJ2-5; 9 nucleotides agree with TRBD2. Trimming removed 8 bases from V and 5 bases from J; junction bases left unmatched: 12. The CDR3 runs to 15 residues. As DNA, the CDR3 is TGTGCCAGCTCCCCGGGCGGGAGGGCCGATGAGACCCAGTACTTC. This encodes CASSPGGRADETQYF.

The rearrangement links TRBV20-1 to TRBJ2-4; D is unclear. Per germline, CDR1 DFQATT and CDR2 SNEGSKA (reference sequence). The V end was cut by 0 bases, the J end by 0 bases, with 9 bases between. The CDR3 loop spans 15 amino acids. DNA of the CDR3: TGCAGTGCTAGAGATTCGAGGTTAGCCAAAAACATTCAGTACTTC. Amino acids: CSARDSRLAKNIQYF.

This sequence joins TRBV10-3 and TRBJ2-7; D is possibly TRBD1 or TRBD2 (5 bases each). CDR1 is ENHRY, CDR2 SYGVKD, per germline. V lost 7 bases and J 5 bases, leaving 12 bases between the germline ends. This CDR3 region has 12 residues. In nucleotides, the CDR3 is TGTGCCATCACGGGGACGAAGAACGAGCAGTACTTC. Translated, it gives CAITGTKNEQYF.

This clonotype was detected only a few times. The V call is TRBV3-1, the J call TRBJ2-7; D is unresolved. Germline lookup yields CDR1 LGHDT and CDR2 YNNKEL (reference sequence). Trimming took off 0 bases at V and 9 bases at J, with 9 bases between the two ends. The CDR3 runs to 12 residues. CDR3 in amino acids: CASSQEGFAQYF. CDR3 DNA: TGTGCCAGCAGCCAAGAGGGTTTTGCGCAGTACTTC.

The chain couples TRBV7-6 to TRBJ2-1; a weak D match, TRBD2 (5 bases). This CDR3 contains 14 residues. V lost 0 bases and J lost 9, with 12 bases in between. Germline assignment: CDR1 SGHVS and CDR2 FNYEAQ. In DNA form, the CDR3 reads TGTGCCAGCAGCTTAGCGCCCACGGGGTTTGAGCAGTTCTTC. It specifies CASSLAPTGFEQFF.

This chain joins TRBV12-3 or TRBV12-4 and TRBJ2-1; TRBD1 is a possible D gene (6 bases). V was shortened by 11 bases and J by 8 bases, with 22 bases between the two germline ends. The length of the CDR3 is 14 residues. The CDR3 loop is CASQRRTGWDEQFF. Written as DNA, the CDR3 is TGTGCCTCCCAACGGCGCACAGGGTGGGATGAGCAGTTCTTC.

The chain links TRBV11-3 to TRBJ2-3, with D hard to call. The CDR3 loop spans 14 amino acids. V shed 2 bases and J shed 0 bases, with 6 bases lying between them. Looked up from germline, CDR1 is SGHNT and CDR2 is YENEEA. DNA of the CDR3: TGTGCCAGCAGCTTAATTGCGAGCACAGATACGCAGTATTTT. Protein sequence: CASSLIASTDTQYF.

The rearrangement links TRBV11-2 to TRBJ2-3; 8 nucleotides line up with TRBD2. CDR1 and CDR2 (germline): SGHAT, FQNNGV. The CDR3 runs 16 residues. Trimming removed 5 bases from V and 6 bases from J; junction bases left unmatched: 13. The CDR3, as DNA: TGTGCCAGCAGCCCCCCAGCGGGAGAGACCGCGGATACGCAGTATTTT. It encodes CASSPPAGETADTQYF.

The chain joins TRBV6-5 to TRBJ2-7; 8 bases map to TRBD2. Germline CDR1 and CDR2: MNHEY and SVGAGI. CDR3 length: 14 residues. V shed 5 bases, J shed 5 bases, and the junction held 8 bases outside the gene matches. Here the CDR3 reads CASSQGTSRNEQYF. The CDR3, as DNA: TGTGCCAGCAGTCAGGGGACTAGTCGGAACGAGCAGTACTTC.

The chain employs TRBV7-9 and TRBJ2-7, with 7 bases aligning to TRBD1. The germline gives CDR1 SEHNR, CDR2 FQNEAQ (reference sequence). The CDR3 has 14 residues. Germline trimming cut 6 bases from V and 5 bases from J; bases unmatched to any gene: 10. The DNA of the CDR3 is TGTGCCAGCAGGGGACCTACAGGGGTGGACGAGCAGTACTTC. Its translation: CASRGPTGVDEQYF.

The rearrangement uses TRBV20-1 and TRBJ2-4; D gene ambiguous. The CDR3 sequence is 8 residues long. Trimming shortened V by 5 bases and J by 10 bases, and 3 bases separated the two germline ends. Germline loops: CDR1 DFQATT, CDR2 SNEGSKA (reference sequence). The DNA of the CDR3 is TGCAGTGCTCAGATTCAGTACTTC. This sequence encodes CSAQIQYF.

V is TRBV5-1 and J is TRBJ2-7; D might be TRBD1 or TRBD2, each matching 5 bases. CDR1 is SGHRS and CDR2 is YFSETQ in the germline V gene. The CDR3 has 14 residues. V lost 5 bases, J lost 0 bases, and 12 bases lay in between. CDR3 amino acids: CASRGVQYSYEQYF. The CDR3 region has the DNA TGCGCCAGCAGGGGGGTACAGTACTCCTACGAGCAGTACTTC. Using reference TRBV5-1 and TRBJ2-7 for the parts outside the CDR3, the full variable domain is KAGVTQTPRYLIKTRGQQVTLSCSPISGHRSVSWYQQTPGQGLQFLFEYFSETQRNKGNFPGRFSGRQFSNSRSEMNVSTLELGDSALYLCASRGVQYSYEQYFGPGTRLTVT.